These 3 T cell receptor beta chains came from one sample sequenced in a study of T cell responses to AZD1222 COVID-19 vaccine. Assay: immunoSEQ multiplex PCR; the TCRdb copy retains only in-frame clones and omits some. The sample includes 85,000 or so clones, about 86% seen only once; the top ten take approximately 5.6%. This specimen was peripheral blood, taken 28 days after the second AZD1222 dose. These receptors were taken from an adult who received the AZD1222 COVID-19 vaccine.

The chain couples TRBV7-2 to TRBJ2-1, with D hard to call. Germline V gives CDR1 SGHTA, CDR2 FQGNSA. The CDR3 runs 15 residues. V lost 5 bases and J lost 6, with 17 bases in between. The CDR3 DNA reads TGTGCCAGCAGCAAAGACCCAGCCCCGCTCAATGAGCAGTTCTTC. It translates to CASSKDPAPLNEQFF.

V is TRBV2 and J is TRBJ2-5; D is unclear. V shed 8 bases and J shed 5 bases, with 6 bases lying between them. The CDR3 has 10 amino acids. Per germline, CDR1 SNHLY and CDR2 FYNNEI. CDR3 sequence reads: CASSWETQYF. The CDR3 DNA reads TGTGCCAGCTCGTGGGAGACCCAGTACTTC.

This clone appeared a single time. The V gene is TRBV6-1, the J gene TRBJ2-5; tentative D call: TRBD2 (6 bases). Trimming removed 0 bases from V and 2 bases from J, with 13 bases in between. CDR3 length: 16 amino acids. Germline V lookup: CDR1 MNHNS, CDR2 SASEGT. For the CDR3, the DNA is TGTGCCAGCAGTGAAGCGCGCGGGGCGTTACAAGAGACCCAGTACTTC. Its translation: CASSEARGALQETQYF.